This TCR beta chain emerged from a study of breast tumors, draining lymph nodes, adjacent tissues. Study findings and constraints: Compared with basal-like, luminal-like tumors shared significantly more repertoire with nontumor tissue. The data were judged consistent with most tumor T cells coming from lymph node and expanding in tumor.

This clonotype was picked up many times. Its antigen remains unidentified. TCRdb independently ran MiXCR on the multiplex PCR reads; one entry per CDR3 protein. The sample lists about 230,000 distinct CDR3 sequences, about 34% occurring once. Samples came from axillary lymph nodes draining the breast cancer. Trimming took 1 base from V and 7 from J, leaving 8 bases between them. The CDR3 extends over 12 amino acids. Germline V gene sequence: CDR1 DFQATT, CDR2 SNEGSKA (reference sequence). This chain uses TRBV20-1 with TRBJ1-5; possible D gene TRBD1, 5 bases. This clonotype was sampled from a female donor with breast cancer. Some clones in this sample may be carry-over from other donors' samples. The sample comprised axillary lymph node tissue. CDR3 sequence (DNA): TGCAGTGCTAGAGGGGGGAGCCAGCCCCAGCATTTT. Its protein is CSARGGSQPQHF.